These 4 T cell receptor beta chains share one sample of origin, sequenced in a study of T cells in Graves' hyperthyroidism and ophthalmopathy. RNA transcripts were the template for amplifying TCR beta CDR3 regions. HTBI primers were the set used in a first-round RT-PCR of the TCR CDR3. TCRdb processed the multiplex PCR reads anew with MiXCR; each CDR3 protein has one entry. The repertoire holds about 290,000 distinct CDR3 sequences, with approximately 12% as singletons. The sample taken for sequencing was blood. These receptors were obtained from a woman younger than 45 with Graves' hyperthyroidism that later progressed to Graves' ophthalmopathy.

Concerning this clonotype itself: This may arise from a read error, as a much more abundant clone is one base away. The chain's CDR3 is CASGGARAGYYEQYF. The CDR3 bases are TGTGCCAGCGGGGGGGCCCGAGCCGGTTACTACGAGCAGTACTTC. This chain joins TRBV6-1 and TRBJ2-7; tentatively, D is TRBD2 (7 bases). V shed 8 bases and J shed 3 bases, with 20 bases lying between them. This CDR3 contains 15 residues. Per the germline V gene, CDR1 is MNHNS and CDR2 is SASEGT.

This clonotype came up many times. The genes are TRBV27 and TRBJ2-7; 10 nucleotides agree with TRBD1. Germline CDR1 is MNHEY and CDR2 is SMNVEV (reference sequence). This CDR3 is 14 amino acids long. J was trimmed by 0 bases and V by 6 bases; bases with no gene match: 2. CDR3 DNA sequence: TGTGCCAGCAGATGGACAGGGGGCTCCTACGAGCAGTACTTC. Amino acids: CASRWTGGSYEQYF.

About this clonotype: The junction and the germline gene differ at one end; a read error may be behind it. The rearrangement uses TRBV3-1 and TRBJ1-2; 8 bases line up with TRBD1. The CDR3 extends over 14 amino acids. The germline CDR1 and CDR2 sequences are LGHDT and YNNKEL (reference sequence). The CDR3 loop reads CASSQDQGAYGHTF. The CDR3 nucleotides read TGTGCCAGCAGCCAAGATCAGGGGGCCTATGGCCACACCTTC.

This clonotype appeared many times. This chain links TRBV29-1 with TRBJ1-1, with a tentative D call TRBD1 (5 bases). Trimming removed 4 bases from V and 7 bases from J, with 13 bases in between. The germline gives CDR1 SQVTM, CDR2 ANQGSEA. This CDR3 has 12 amino acids. The CDR3 DNA sequence: TGCAGCGTTGTGGCAGCCGGGGGTGAAGCTTTCTTT. Translating it yields CSVVAAGGEAFF.